A selection of T cell receptor beta chains follows, all from one sample in a study of cytomegalovirus exposure and HLA in healthy donors. The table came from immunoSEQ multiplex PCR; TCRdb's copy has only in-frame clones and leaves some out. The data show about 190,000 clones, approximately 79% seen once. Sequenced sample: PBMCs. Receptor source: a woman between 18 and 29 years old in good health and CMV-seronegative. CDR3s include the opening cysteine and the closing phenylalanine or tryptophan. The D gene is left open where the match is weak. Expanded clones get a size class; other rows say once, few or many, or leave the size out.

d_gene	abundance	v_gene	j_gene	CDR3aa	CDR3nt
NA	NA	TRBV18	TRBJ1-4	CASSRDSNPNEKLFF	TGTGCCAGCTCACGTGACAGTAACCCTAATGAAAAACTGTTTTTT
NA	NA	TRBV21-1	TRBJ2-3	CASNHTQTGCTDTQYF	TGTGCCAGCAACCACACGCAAACGGGGTGCACAGATACGCAGTATTTT
NA	NA	TRBV7-3	TRBJ2-2	CASTTAAGTGELFF	TGTGCCAGCACCACCGCGGCGGGGACCGGGGAGCTGTTTTTT
NA	few	TRBV6-5	TRBJ2-3	CASTQQVGTDTQYF	TGTGCCAGCACCCAACAGGTTGGCACAGATACGCAGTATTTT
NA	NA	TRBV10-2	TRBJ1-1	CASSESNRLNTEAFF	TGCGCCAGCAGTGAGTCGAACAGGTTGAACACTGAAGCTTTCTTT
TRBD1	NA	TRBV6-5	TRBJ2-7	CASSTTGGEQYF	TGTGCCAGCAGCACGACAGGGGGCGAGCAGTACTTC
TRBD1	NA	TRBV6-1	TRBJ2-7	CASSEMTTGYYEQYF	TGTGCCAGCAGTGAAATGACGACAGGGTACTACGAGCAGTACTTC
TRBD1	NA	TRBV5-1	TRBJ1-2	CASRGQDYGYTF	TGCGCCAGCAGAGGACAGGACTATGGCTACACCTTC
NA	NA	TRBV18	TRBJ1-2	CASSRELQGYTF	TGTGCCAGCTCACGGGAGCTACAGGGCTACACCTTC
NA	NA	TRBV11-2	TRBJ1-1	CASSKTPPDTEAFF	TGTGCCAGCAGCAAAACACCCCCAGACACTGAAGCTTTCTTT
NA	NA	TRBV10-1	TRBJ2-3	CASSDFRPPSTDTQYF	TGCGCCAGCAGTGACTTTCGTCCCCCTAGCACAGATACGCAGTATTTT
NA	few	TRBV5-5	TRBJ2-3	CASSTDTLWADTQYF	TGTGCCAGCAGCACGGACACCCTCTGGGCAGATACGCAGTATTTT
NA	NA	TRBV21-1	TRBJ2-1	CASSTRGRVVDEQFF	TGTGCCAGCAGCACCAGAGGTCGGGTCGTAGATGAGCAGTTCTTC
TRBD1	NA	TRBV5-6	TRBJ2-6	CASSLQGITSGANVLTF	TGTGCCAGCAGCTTACAGGGGATTACGTCTGGGGCCAACGTCCTGACTTTC
TRBD1	few	TRBV5-6	TRBJ1-2	CASSLVDRDYYGYTF	TGTGCCAGCAGCTTGGTTGACAGGGACTACTATGGCTACACCTTC
TRBD1	NA	TRBV2	TRBJ1-1	CASSEPGQGEAFF	TGTGCCAGCAGTGAACCTGGACAGGGGGAAGCTTTCTTT
TRBD1	once	TRBV19	TRBJ1-1	CASSDRGAEAFF	TGTGCCAGTTCCGACAGGGGAGCTGAAGCTTTCTTT
NA	NA	TRBV7-2	TRBJ2-7	CASSLETAHYEQYF	TGTGCCAGCAGCTTAGAGACAGCCCACTACGAGCAGTACTTC
NA	NA	TRBV4-1	TRBJ2-7	CASSPPAQTYEQYF	TGCGCCAGCAGCCCCCCCGCCCAAACCTACGAGCAGTACTTC
TRBD1	few	TRBV2	TRBJ2-7	CASSEAGEPGQGHF	TGTGCCAGCAGTGAAGCGGGGGAACCGGGACAGGGACACTTC
NA	NA	TRBV28	TRBJ1-5	CASSLLPGGNQPQHF	TGTGCCAGCAGTTTATTGCCAGGGGGCAATCAGCCCCAGCATTTT
TRBD2	NA	TRBV4-2	TRBJ2-5	CASSPGLAGGRETQYF	TGTGCCAGCAGCCCGGGACTAGCGGGGGGGCGGGAGACCCAGTACTTC
TRBD2	NA	TRBV5-8	TRBJ2-5	CASSGTSGVETQYF	TGTGCCAGCAGCGGAACTAGCGGGGTAGAGACCCAGTACTTC
NA	NA	TRBV30	TRBJ1-2	CAWSIDREGYTF	TGTGCCTGGAGTATAGATAGAGAAGGCTACACCTTC